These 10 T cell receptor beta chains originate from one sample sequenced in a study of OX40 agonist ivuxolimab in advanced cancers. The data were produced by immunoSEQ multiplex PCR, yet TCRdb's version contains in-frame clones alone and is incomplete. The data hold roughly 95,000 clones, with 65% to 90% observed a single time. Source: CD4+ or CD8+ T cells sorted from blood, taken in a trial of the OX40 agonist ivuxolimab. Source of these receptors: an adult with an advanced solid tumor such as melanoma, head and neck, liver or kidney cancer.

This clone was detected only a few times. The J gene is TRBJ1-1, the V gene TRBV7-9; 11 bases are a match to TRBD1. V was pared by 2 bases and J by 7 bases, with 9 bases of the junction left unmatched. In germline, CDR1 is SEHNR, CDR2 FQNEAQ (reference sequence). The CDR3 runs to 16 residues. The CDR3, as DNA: TGTGCCAGCAGCTTAACGGGGACAGGGGGTAAGGGTGAAGCTTTCTTT. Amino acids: CASSLTGTGGKGEAFF.

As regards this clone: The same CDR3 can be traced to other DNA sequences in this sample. This chain's CDR3 is CASSTSGTNTGELFF. The CDR3 coding sequence is TGTGCCAGCTCCACTAGCGGAACGAACACCGGGGAGCTGTTTTTT. The rearrangement uses TRBV18 and TRBJ2-2; 8 positions match TRBD2. This CDR3 spans 15 amino acids. Germline CDR1 reads KGHSH; CDR2 reads LQKENI. Unmatched junction bases numbered 3, after V lost 6 bases and J lost 0 bases.

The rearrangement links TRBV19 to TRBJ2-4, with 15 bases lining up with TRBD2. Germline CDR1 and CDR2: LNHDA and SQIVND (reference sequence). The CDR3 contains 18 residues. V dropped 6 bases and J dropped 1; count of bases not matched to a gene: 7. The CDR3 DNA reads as TGTGCCAGTAGCCCGTCCGGGACTAGCGGGAGGGCCAAAAACATTCAGTACTTC. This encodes CASSPSGTSGRAKNIQYF.

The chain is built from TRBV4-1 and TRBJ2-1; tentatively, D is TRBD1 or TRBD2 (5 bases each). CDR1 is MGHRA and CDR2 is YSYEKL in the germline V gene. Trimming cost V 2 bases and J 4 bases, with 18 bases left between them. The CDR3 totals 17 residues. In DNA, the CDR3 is TGCGCCAGCAGCCAAAGGGACCAAATAGTGCGGTACAATGAGCAGTTCTTC. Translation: CASSQRDQIVRYNEQFF.

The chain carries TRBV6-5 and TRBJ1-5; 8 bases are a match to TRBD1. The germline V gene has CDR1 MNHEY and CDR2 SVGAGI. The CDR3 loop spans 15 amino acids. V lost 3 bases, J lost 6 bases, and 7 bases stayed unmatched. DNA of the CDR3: TGTGCCAGCAGTTATGGGAACAGGGGGACTCAGCCCCAGCATTTT. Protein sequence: CASSYGNRGTQPQHF.

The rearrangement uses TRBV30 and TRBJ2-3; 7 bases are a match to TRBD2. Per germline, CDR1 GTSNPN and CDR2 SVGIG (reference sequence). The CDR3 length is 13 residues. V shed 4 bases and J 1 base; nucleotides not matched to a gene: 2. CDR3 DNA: TGTGCCTGGAAGCGGGACGGCACAGATACGCAGTATTTT. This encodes CAWKRDGTDTQYF.

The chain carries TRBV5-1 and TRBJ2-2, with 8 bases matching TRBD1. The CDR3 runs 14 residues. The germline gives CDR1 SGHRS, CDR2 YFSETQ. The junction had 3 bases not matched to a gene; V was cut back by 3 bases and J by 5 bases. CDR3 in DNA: TGCGCCAGCAGCTCGGGACAGGAGACCGGGGAGCTGTTTTTT. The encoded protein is CASSSGQETGELFF.

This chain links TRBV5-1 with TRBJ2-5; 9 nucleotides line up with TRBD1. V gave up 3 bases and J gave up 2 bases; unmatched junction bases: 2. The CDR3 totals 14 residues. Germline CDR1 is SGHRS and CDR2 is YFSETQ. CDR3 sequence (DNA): TGCGCCAGCAGCTCACAGGGGGCACAAGAGACCCAGTACTTC. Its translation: CASSSQGAQETQYF.

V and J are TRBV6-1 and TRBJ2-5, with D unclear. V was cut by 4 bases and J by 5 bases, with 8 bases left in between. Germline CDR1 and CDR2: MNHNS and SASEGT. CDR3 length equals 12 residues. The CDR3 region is CASSVTFETQYF. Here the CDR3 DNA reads TGTGCCAGCAGTGTAACATTTGAGACCCAGTACTTC.

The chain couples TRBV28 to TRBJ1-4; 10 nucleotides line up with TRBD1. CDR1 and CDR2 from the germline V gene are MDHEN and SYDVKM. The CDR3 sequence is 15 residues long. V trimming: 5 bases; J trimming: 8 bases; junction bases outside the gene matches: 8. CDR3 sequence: CASSLDRGLREKLFF. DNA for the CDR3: TGTGCCAGCAGTCTAGACAGGGGGCTCCGGGAAAAACTGTTTTTT.